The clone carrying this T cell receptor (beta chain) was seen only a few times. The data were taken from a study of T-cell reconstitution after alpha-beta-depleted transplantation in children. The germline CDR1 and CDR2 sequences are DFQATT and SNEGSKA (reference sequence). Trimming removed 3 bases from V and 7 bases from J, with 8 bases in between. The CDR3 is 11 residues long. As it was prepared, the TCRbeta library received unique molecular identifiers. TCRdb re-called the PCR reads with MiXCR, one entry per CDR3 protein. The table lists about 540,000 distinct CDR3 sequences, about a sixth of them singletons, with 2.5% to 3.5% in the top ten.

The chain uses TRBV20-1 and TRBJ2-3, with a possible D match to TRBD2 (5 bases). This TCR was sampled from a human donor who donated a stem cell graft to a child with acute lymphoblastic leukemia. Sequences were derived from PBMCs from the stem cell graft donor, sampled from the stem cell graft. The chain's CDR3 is CSASPGNTQYF. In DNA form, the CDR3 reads TGCAGTGCTAGCCCGGGAAATACGCAGTATTTT.